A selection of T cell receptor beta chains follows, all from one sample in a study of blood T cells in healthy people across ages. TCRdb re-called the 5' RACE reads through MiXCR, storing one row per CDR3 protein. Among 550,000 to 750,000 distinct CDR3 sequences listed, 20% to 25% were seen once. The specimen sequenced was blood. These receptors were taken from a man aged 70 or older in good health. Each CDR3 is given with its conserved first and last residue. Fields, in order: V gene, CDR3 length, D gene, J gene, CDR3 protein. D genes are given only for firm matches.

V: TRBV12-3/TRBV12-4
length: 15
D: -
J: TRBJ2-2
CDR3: CASSSDSTNTGELFF

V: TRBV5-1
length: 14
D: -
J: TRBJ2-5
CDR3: CASSLQGPEETQYF

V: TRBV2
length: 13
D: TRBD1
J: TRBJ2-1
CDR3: CAISETGRNEQFF

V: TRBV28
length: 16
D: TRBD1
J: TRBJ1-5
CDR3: CASSPQVGQGGQPQHF

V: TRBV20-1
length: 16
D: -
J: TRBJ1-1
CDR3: CSANWPQGQLNTEAFF

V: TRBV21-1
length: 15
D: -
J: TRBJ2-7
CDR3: CASTVGLAWTYEQYF

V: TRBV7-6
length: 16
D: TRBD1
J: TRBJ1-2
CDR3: CASSPGTGGTNYGYTF

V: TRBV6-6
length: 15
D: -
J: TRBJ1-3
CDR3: CASSYPDRTKNTIYF

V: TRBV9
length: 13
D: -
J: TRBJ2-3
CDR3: CASGTDRTETQYF

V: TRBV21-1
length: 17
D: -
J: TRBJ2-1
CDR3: CASSKEYLAGSFNEQFF

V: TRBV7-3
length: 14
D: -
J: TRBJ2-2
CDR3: CASSSVANTGELFF

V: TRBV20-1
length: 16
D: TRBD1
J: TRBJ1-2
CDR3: CSAIPTGQERTYGYTF

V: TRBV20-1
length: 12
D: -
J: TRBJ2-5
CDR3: CSAQTGGETQYF

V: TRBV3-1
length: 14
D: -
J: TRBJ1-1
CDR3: CASSQTGQNTEAFF

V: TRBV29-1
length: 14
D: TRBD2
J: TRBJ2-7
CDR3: CSVETSGRFYEQYF

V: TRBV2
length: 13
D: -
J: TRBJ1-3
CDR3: CASSGGQGNTIYF

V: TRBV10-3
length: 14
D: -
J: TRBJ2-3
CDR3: CAISESIGTDTQYF

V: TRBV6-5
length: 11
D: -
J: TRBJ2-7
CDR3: CASSYSREQYF

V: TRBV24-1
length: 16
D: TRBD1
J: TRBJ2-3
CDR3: CATSDSQGAGLVTQYF

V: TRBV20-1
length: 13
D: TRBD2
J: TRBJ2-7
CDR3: CSASSGTHYEQYF

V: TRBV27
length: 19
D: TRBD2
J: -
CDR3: CASSPDFWREGPYYNEQFF

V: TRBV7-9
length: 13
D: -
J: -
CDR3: CASSLQASYEQYF

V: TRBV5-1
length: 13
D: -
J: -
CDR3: CASSLILQETQYF

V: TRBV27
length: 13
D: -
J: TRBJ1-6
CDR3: CASRREYNSPLHF

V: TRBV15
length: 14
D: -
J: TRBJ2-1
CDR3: CATSGWTNGDEQFF

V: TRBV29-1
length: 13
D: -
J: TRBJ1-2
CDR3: CSALGREAYGYTF

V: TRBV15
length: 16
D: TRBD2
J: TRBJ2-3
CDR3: CATSREKAGVVDTQYF

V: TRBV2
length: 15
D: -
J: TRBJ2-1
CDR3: CASSTGVKGGNEQFF

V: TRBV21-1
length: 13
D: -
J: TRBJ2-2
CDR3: CANKWRGHLKLFF

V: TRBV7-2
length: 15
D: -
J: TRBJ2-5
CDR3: CASSSTPDSTGTQYF

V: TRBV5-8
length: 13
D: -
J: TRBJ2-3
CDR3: CPSSQGSADTQYF

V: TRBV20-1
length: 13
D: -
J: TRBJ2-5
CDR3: CSARGPGPETQYF

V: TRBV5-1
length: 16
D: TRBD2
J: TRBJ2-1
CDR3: CASSWTSGGNYNEQFF

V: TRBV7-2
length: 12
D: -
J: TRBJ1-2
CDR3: CAGSLGGRGYTF

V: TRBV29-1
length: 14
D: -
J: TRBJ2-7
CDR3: CSAINGSPGYEQYF

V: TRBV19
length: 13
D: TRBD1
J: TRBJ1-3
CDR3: CARGDRRRNTIYF

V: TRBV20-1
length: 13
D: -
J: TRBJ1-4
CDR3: CSAVESTNEKLFF

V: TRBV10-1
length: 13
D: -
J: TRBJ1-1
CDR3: CASSPGTYTEAFF

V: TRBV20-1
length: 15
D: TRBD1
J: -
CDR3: CSAPWTGGSPYEQYF

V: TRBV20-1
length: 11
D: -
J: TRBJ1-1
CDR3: CSAGFTTEAFF

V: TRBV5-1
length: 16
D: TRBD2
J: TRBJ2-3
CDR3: CASSFVLAVTTDTQYF

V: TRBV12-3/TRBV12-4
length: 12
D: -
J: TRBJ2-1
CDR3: CASSFPVGGQFF

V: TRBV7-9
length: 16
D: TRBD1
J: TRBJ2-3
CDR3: CAAPSPGRQGTDTQYF

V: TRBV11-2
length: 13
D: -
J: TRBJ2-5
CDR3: CASSSRVEETQYF

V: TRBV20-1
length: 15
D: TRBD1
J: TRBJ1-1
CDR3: CSARALTGFGTEAFF

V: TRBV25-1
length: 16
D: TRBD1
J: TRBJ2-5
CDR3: CASSVKGTGVLETQYF